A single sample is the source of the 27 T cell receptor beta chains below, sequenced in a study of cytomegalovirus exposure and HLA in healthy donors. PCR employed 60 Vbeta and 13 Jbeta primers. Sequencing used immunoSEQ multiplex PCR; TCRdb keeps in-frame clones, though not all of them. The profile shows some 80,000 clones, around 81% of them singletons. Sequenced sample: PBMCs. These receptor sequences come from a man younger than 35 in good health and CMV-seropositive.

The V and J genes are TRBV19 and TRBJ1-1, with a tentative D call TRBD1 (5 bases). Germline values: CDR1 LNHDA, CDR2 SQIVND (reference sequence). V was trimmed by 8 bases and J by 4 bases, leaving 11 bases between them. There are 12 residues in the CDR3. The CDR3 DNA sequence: TGTGCCAGTTCTCCCGGGGGCACTGAAGCTTTCTTT. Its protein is CASSPGGTEAFF.

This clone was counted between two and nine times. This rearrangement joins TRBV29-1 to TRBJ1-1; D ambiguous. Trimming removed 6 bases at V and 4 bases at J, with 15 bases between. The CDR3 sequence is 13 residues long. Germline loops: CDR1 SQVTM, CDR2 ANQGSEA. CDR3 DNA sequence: TGCAGCGTCCGAGGGTGGGTAGTCACTGAAGCTTTCTTT. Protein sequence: CSVRGWVVTEAFF.

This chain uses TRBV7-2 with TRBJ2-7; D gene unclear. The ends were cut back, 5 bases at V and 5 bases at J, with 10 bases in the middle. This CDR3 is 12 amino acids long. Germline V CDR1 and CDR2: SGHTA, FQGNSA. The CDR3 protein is CASSTRFNEQYF. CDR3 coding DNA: TGTGCCAGCAGCACCAGATTCAACGAGCAGTACTTC.

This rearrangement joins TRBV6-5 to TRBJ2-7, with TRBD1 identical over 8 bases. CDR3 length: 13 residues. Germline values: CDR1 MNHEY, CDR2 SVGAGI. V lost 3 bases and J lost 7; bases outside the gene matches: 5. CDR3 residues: CASSYGTGLEQYF. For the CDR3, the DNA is TGTGCCAGCAGTTATGGGACAGGTCTTGAGCAGTACTTC.

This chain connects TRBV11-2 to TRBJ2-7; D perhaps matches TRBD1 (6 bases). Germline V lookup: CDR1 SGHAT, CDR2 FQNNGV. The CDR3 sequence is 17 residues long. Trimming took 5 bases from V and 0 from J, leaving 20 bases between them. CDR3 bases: TGTGCCAGCAGCCCCAGGGGAGCGGAGGTCCCCTCCTACGAGCAGTACTTC. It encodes CASSPRGAEVPSYEQYF.

Here the CDR3 reads CASSLVGGAVYNEQFF. The DNA of the CDR3 is TGTGCCAGCAGCTTAGTTGGTGGGGCGGTTTACAATGAGCAGTTCTTC. This chain joins TRBV7-2 and TRBJ2-1; TRBD1 might be the D (5 bases). The CDR3 length is 16 residues. The V and J ends lost 1 base and 4 bases respectively, with 14 bases between them. The germline CDR1 and CDR2 sequences are SGHTA and FQGNSA. The full variable domain, rest sourced from reference TRBV7-2 and TRBJ2-1, is GAGVSQSPSNKVTEKGKDVELRCDPISGHTALYWYRQSLGQGLEFLIYFQGNSAPDKSGLPSDRFSAERTGGSVSTLTIQRTQQEDSAVYLCASSLVGGAVYNEQFFGPGTRLTVL.

CDR3 amino acids: CASSYRGTGVYNEQFF. DNA for the CDR3: TGTGCCAGCAGTTACCGCGGGACAGGGGTGTACAATGAGCAGTTCTTC. The chain couples TRBV6-5 to TRBJ2-1; TRBD1 matches at 10 bases. The length of the CDR3 is 16 residues. The junction had 5 bases not matched to a gene; V was cut back by 2 bases and J by 4 bases. Germline loops: CDR1 MNHEY, CDR2 SVGAGI.

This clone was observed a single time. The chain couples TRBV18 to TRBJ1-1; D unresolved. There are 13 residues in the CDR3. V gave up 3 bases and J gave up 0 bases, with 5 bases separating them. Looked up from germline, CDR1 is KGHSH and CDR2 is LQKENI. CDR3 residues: CASSPQLNTEAFF. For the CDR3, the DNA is TGTGCCAGCTCACCCCAGTTGAACACTGAAGCTTTCTTT.

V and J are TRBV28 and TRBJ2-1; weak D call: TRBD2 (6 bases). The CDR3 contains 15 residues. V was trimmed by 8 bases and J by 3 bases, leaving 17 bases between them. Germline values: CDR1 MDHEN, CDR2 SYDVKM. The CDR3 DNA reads TGTGCCAGCGGAGGGAGCAGGTCGGTCTACAATGAGCAGTTCTTC. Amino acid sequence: CASGGSRSVYNEQFF.

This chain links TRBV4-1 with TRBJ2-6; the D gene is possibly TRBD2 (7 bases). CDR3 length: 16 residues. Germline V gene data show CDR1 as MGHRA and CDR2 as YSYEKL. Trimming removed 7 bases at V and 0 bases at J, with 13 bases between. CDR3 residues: CASTGGRGSGANVLTF. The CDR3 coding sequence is TGCGCCAGCACCGGGGGGCGAGGCTCTGGGGCCAACGTCCTGACTTTC.

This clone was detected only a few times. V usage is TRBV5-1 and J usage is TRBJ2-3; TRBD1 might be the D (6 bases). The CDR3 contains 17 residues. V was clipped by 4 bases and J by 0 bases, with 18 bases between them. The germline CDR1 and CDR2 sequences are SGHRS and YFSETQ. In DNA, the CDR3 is TGCGCCAGCAGCCCATTGGGGGCTGAAACTAGCACAGATACGCAGTATTTT. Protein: CASSPLGAETSTDTQYF.

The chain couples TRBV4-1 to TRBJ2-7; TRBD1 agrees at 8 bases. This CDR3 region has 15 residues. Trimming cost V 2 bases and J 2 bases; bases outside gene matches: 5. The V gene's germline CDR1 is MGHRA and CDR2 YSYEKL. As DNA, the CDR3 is TGCGCCAGCAGCCAAAAAGGACAGGGAGCCTACGAGCAGTACTTC. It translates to CASSQKGQGAYEQYF.

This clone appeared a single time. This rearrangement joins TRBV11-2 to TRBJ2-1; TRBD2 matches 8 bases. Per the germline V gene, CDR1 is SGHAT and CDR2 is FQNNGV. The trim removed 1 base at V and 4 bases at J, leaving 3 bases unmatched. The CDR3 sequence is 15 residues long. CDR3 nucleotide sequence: TGTGCCAGCAGCTTAGGGACTAGCCGATACAATGAGCAGTTCTTC. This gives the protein CASSLGTSRYNEQFF.

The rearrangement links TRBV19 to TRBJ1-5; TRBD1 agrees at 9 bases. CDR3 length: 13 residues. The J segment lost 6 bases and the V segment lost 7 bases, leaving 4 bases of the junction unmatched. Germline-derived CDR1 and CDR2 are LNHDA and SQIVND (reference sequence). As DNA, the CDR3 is TGTGCCAGTAACAGGGGGCAAGGTCAGCCCCAGCATTTT. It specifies CASNRGQGQPQHF. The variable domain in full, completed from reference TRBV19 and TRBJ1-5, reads DGGITQSPKYLFRKEGQNVTLSCEQNLNHDAMYWYRQDPGQGLRLIYYSQIVNDFQKGDIAEGYSVSREKKESFPLTVTSAQKNPTAFYLCASNRGQGQPQHFGDGTRLSIL.

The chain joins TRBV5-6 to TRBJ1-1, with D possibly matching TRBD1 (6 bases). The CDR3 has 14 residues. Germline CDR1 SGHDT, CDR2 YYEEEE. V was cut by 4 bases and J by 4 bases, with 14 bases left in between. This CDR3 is CASSVQGLGTEAFF. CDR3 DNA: TGTGCCAGCAGCGTACAGGGTCTGGGCACTGAAGCTTTCTTT.

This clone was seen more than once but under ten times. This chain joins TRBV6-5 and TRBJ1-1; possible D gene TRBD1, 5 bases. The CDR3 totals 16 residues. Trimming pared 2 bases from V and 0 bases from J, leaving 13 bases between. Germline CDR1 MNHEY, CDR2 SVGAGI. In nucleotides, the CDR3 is TGTGCCAGCAGTTACCTGACAGTGGGGATGAACACTGAAGCTTTCTTT. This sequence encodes CASSYLTVGMNTEAFF.

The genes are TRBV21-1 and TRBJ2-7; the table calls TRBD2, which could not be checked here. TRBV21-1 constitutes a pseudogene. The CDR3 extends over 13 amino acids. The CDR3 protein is CASSDYSSYEQYF. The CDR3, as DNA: TGTGCCAGCAGCGACTATAGCTCCTACGAGCAGTACTTC.

DNA of the CDR3: TGTGCCAGCAGTTACAGGGGATTCAATGAGCAGTTCTTC. Amino acids: CASSYRGFNEQFF. The V gene is TRBV6-5, the J gene TRBJ2-1, with D possibly TRBD1 on 5 matching bases. The germline V gene encodes CDR1 MNHEY and CDR2 SVGAGI. The V gene lost 2 bases and the J gene lost 6 bases, with 8 bases spanning the gap. The CDR3 length is 13 residues.

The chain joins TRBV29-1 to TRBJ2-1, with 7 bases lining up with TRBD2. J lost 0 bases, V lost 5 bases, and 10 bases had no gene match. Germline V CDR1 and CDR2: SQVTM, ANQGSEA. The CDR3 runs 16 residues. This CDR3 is CSVRASSGLSYNEQFF. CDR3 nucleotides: TGCAGCGTTCGAGCCTCTAGCGGACTCTCCTACAATGAGCAGTTCTTC.

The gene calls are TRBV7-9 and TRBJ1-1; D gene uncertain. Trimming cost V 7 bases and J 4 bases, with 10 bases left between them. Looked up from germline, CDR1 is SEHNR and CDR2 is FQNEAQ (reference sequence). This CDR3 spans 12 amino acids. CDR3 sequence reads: CASIWGVTEAFF. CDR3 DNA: TGTGCCAGCATTTGGGGAGTCACTGAAGCTTTCTTT.

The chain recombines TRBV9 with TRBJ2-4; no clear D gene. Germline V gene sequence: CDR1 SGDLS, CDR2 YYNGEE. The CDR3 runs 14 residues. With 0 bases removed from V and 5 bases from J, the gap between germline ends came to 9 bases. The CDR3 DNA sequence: TGTGCCAGCAGCGTAGGTAGCAGTCAAAACATTCAGTACTTC. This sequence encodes CASSVGSSQNIQYF.

The CDR3, as DNA: TGTGCCAGCACCCCCTCCGGGACAGGGCACGAGCAGTACTTC. It translates to CASTPSGTGHEQYF. The V and J genes are TRBV6-5 and TRBJ2-7; 9 bases map to TRBD1. CDR1 is MNHEY, CDR2 SVGAGI, per germline. V lost 7 bases, J lost 5 bases, and 9 bases stayed unmatched. The CDR3 is made up of 14 amino acids.

The CDR3: CASRTGGSYEQYF. For the CDR3, the DNA is TGTGCCAGCCGGACAGGGGGCTCCTACGAGCAGTACTTC. The chain uses TRBV6-6 and TRBJ2-7; 10 bases map to TRBD1. From germline, CDR1 is MNHNY and CDR2 SVGAGI (reference sequence). The CDR3 runs to 13 residues. V shed 8 bases, J shed 0 bases, and the junction held 1 base outside the gene matches.

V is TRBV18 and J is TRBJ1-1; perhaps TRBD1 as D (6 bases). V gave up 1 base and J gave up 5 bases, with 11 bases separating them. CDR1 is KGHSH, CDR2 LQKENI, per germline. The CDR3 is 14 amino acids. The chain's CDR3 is CASSPQGDKTEAFF. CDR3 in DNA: TGTGCCAGCTCACCACAGGGGGATAAAACTGAAGCTTTCTTT.

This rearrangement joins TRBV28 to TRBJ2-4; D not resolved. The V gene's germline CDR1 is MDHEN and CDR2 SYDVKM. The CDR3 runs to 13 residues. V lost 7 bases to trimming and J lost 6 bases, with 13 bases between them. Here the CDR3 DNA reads TGTGCCAGCACCAGCAGGTTTACAAACATTCAGTACTTC. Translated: CASTSRFTNIQYF.

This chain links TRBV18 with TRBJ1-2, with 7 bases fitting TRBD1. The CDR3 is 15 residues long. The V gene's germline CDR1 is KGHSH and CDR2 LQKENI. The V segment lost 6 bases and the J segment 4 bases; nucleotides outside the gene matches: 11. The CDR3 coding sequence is TGTGCCAGCTCCCCAGACAGGGTGGAGCCCTATGGCTACACCTTC. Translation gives CASSPDRVEPYGYTF.

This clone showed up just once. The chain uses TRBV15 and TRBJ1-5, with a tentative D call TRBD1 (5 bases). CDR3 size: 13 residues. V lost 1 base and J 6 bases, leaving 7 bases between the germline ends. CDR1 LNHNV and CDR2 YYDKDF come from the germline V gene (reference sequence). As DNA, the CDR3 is TGTGCCACCAGCAGAGTGGGGGGTCAGCCCCAGCATTTT. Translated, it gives CATSRVGGQPQHF.